Sequencing of this T cell receptor beta chain was carried out in a study of shared T cell receptors in the human thymus (dated by TCRdb to the early 2020s). Some background on the complete study: The study examined how the human thymus generates shared, self-reactive T-cell receptor alpha chains.

V ends up 4 bases short and J 6 bases short, with an unmatched junction base count of 12. The CDR3 starts with the cysteine, ends with the phenylalanine, and has 15 residues. Only the CDR3 portion is preserved as DNA: 45 bases, with reading frame beginning at the first base. Sequences SGHNT (CDR1) and YYREEE (CDR2) are obtained from the germline V gene (reference sequence). A word on this clone: The antigen it binds to is not known. Base qualities are not at hand, and no much larger clone is one base apart.

The method was the immunoSEQ multiplex PCR assay. As stored in TCRdb, this immuneACCESS dataset retains in-frame rearrangements with V and J assigned. A fraction of the clones does not appear; measured against another copy, unresolved V genes explain less than half of the discrepancy, and the remainder lacks a known reason. This sample comprises 540,000 or so clones, roughly 74% of them detected only once. Roughly 0.013% of the sample goes to the ten largest clones. The same sample was also studied in work on human thymus T cells. Looking at the second paper: In Finland, the donors were immunologically healthy infants who were having open corrective cardiac surgery for congenital heart defects. Thymus tissue was collected as surgical resects that were removed during corrective cardiac surgery. Usage of V and J gene segments appeared to be biased in both the thymic and the peripheral blood repertoires. The related research reported highly overlapping thymic TCR repertoires among unrelated individuals. The study described the TCR alpha and beta repertoires in about eight infant thymus samples and four matching peripheral blood samples. The cohort included more than 5 male and a couple of female infants, with donor ages spanning 7 to 244 days. Thymocytes were freed from the tissue by mechanical means and kept at -70 degrees C as pellets of about 8.5-34 million cells. A QIAsymphony instrument was used to extract genomic DNA from frozen cell pellets. TCRB and TCRAD loci were amplified from a standardized quantity of quality-controlled genomic DNA using the immunoSEQ multiplex PCR assay. The amplicons covered the V(D)J region and were long enough to include the CDR3 and to identify the V and J genes. Amplicon sequencing was performed on an Illumina platform through the commercial immunoSEQ service. Primer bias and sequencing errors were corrected as previously described, and TCRAD and TCRB were defined on the basis of the IMGT database. The repertoires were analysed using immunoSEQ Analyzer 3.0 and VDJTools for basic statistics, V/J segment usage, diversity estimates, rarefaction and pairwise overlap. To estimate diversity, the Chao1, ChaoE, Efron-Thisted, Shannon and inverse Simpson indices were applied, and diversity was also estimated on datasets down-sampled to the smallest sample. Repertoire overlap was assessed by strict matching of CDR3 nucleotide sequence, V gene and J gene, and clustering was done by Jaccard-based multidimensional scaling. On average, thymus samples yielded about 810,000 unique TCRB clonotypes, whereas blood samples yielded about 84,000.

The chain is made from TRBV5-4 and TRBJ1-2, with 7 bases in between that match TRBD1. The origin of this receptor is a boy under three years old with a congenital heart defect. Donor details come from another sample of the same person, matched by shared clones. Material for sequencing was thymocytes. The bases read TGTGCCAGCAGCCGCAGACAGGGAAGTCCGGATGGCTACACCTTC. It codes for CASSRRQGSPDGYTF.